The rows below give T cell receptor beta chains drawn from one sample of a study of blood T cell repertoires in COVID-19. Repertoires were generated with immunoSEQ multiplex PCR, while TCRdb's copy carries only in-frame clones and drops some. The data show under 80,000 clones, about 80% seen once. The specimen was peripheral blood. These receptors were taken from a man aged 80 or over with active or convalescent COVID-19. Each CDR3 is given with its conserved first and last residue. D genes are given only for firm matches. Only some rows state a clone size, as once, few, many or a class for expanded clones.

abundance,v_gene,d_gene,j_gene,CDR3aa,CDR3nt
.,TRBV7-2,TRBD2,TRBJ2-1,CASSFHLAGDCIF,TGTGCCAGCAGCTTCCATCTAGCGGGGGATTGTATCTTC
many,TRBV6-5,.,TRBJ2-7,CASSYSLGVQQYF,TGTGCCAGCAGTTACTCGCTCGGGGTCCAGCAGTACTTC
.,TRBV5-6,TRBD1,TRBJ2-7,CASSLGLGQATYEQYF,TGTGCCAGCAGCTTGGGTTTGGGACAGGCAACCTACGAGCAGTACTTC
.,TRBV4-2,TRBD2,TRBJ2-7,CASSQDKGAGPTYEQYF,TGTGCCAGCAGCCAAGATAAGGGAGCGGGACCCACCTACGAGCAGTACTTC
.,TRBV12-3/TRBV12-4,TRBD1,TRBJ2-7,CASSYGTGYEQYF,TGTGCCAGCAGCTACGGGACAGGGTACGAGCAGTACTTC
.,TRBV28,.,TRBJ2-3,CASSPLNMNTQYF,TGTGCCAGCAGCCCCTTAAACATGAATACGCAGTATTTT
.,TRBV9,.,TRBJ2-3,CASSVTGFNTDTQYF,TGTGCCAGCAGCGTGACGGGATTTAACACAGATACGCAGTATTTT
.,TRBV6-5,TRBD2,TRBJ2-7,CASFVAGGPYEQYF,TGTGCCAGCTTCGTAGCGGGGGGGCCTTACGAGCAGTACTTC
.,TRBV11-1,.,TRBJ2-4,CASSPRDASKNIQYF,TGTGCCAGCAGCCCCAGGGATGCGTCCAAAAACATTCAGTACTTC
once,TRBV2,.,TRBJ2-7,CASQSSGSRTEQYF,TGTGCCAGCCAATCATCGGGGTCGCGGACCGAGCAGTACTTC
.,TRBV7-2,.,TRBJ1-5,CASSLGPRYQPQHF,TGTGCCAGCAGCTTAGGACCCAGGTATCAGCCCCAGCATTTT
.,TRBV18,TRBD1,TRBJ1-3,CASSTTGFDPSGNTIYF,TGTGCCAGCTCAACGACAGGGTTCGACCCCTCTGGAAACACCATATATTTT
.,TRBV6-5,TRBD1,TRBJ1-6,CASTQGADSPLHF,TGTGCCAGCACGCAGGGGGCGGATTCACCCCTCCACTTT
.,TRBV6-5,.,TRBJ1-1,CASSYVGGDTEAFF,TGTGCCAGCAGTTACGTGGGGGGGGACACTGAAGCTTTCTTT
.,TRBV5-1,.,TRBJ1-1,CASREEAMNTEAFF,TGCGCCAGCAGAGAGGAGGCCATGAACACTGAAGCTTTCTTT
once,TRBV15,TRBD1,TRBJ2-4,CATSSLGAGGYKNIQYF,TGTGCCACCAGCAGCCTGGGGGCAGGGGGCTACAAAAACATTCAGTACTTC
few,TRBV4-2,TRBD1,TRBJ1-6,CASSHDTGDYSPLHF,TGTGCCAGCAGCCATGACACAGGGGACTATTCACCCCTCCACTTT
many,TRBV19,TRBD1,TRBJ2-7,CASSSRTGGLYEQYF,TGTGCCAGTAGTTCCCGGACAGGGGGCCTCTACGAGCAGTACTTC
once,TRBV6-6,.,TRBJ2-3,CASSVGDVPTQYF,TGTGCCAGCAGCGTAGGGGATGTCCCTACGCAGTATTTT
.,TRBV19,.,TRBJ2-1,CASSIIPNEQFF,TGTGCCAGTAGTATTATCCCCAATGAGCAGTTCTTC
.,TRBV15,TRBD1,TRBJ1-3,CATSPGTGSFSGNTIYF,TGTGCCACCTCCCCCGGGACAGGGAGTTTCTCTGGAAACACCATATATTTT
.,TRBV24-1,TRBD1,TRBJ1-2,CATSPDRGIYTF,TGTGCCACCAGTCCGGACAGGGGAATCTACACCTTC
.,TRBV18,.,TRBJ2-7,CASSPPTYEQYF,TGTGCCAGCTCACCACCTACCTACGAGCAGTACTTC
.,TRBV5-5,TRBD2,TRBJ2-7,CASSWGLALSSYEQYF,TGTGCCAGCAGCTGGGGACTAGCGCTAAGCTCCTACGAGCAGTACTTC
.,TRBV24-1,TRBD2,TRBJ2-5,CATSDPGTSGETQYF,TGTGCCACCAGTGATCCCGGGACTAGTGGGGAGACCCAGTACTTC
.,TRBV5-1,TRBD1,TRBJ1-2,CASSEGTGSGYTF,TGCGCCAGCAGCGAAGGGACAGGGAGTGGCTACACCTTC
few,TRBV28,.,TRBJ1-5,CATDLRGHNQPQHF,TGTGCCACCGATCTCAGGGGACACAATCAGCCCCAGCATTTT
.,TRBV27,.,TRBJ2-2,CASSSRGSGELFF,TGTGCCAGCAGTAGCAGGGGTTCCGGGGAGCTGTTTTTT
.,TRBV4-1,TRBD1,TRBJ1-2,CASSTYQGAGYGYTF,TGCGCCAGCAGCACATACCAGGGGGCAGGGTATGGCTACACCTTC
.,TRBV6-5,.,TRBJ1-2,CASSLNREGFYGYTF,TGTGCCAGCAGTCTGAACCGGGAAGGCTTCTATGGCTACACCTTC
.,TRBV7-9,TRBD2,TRBJ2-1,CASSPDGGGWNEQFF,TGTGCCAGCAGCCCCGATGGCGGGGGTTGGAATGAGCAGTTCTTC
.,TRBV14,.,TRBJ1-1,CASSQYTTEAFF,TGTGCCAGCAGCCAATACACCACTGAAGCTTTCTTT
.,TRBV6-5,.,TRBJ2-2,CASSMGQNTGELFF,TGTGCCAGCAGTATGGGACAGAACACCGGGGAGCTGTTTTTT
.,TRBV6-5,.,TRBJ2-5,CASRIQNRLETQYF,TGTGCCAGCAGGATCCAAAACAGGCTAGAGACCCAGTACTTC
few,TRBV5-4,TRBD1,TRBJ2-7,CASSPGQGSSYEQYF,TGTGCCAGCAGCCCCGGACAGGGGAGCTCCTACGAGCAGTACTTC
once,TRBV2,TRBD1,TRBJ1-2,CASSRGSGGHGYTF,TGTGCCAGCAGTAGGGGGTCAGGGGGCCATGGCTACACCTTC
.,TRBV7-3,TRBD2,TRBJ2-2,CASSFLAGNVGELFF,TGTGCCAGCAGCTTTTTAGCGGGAAATGTCGGGGAGCTGTTTTTT
few,TRBV19,TRBD2,TRBJ2-7,CASSPTSGTPYEQYF,TGTGCCAGTAGTCCGACTAGCGGGACACCCTACGAGCAGTACTTC
few,TRBV4-2,.,TRBJ1-2,CASSQGGEDYGYTF,TGTGCCAGCAGCCAAGGTGGGGAGGACTATGGCTACACCTTC
.,TRBV7-9,.,TRBJ1-1,CASSFAGGELAFF,TGTGCCAGCAGCTTCGCGGGGGGAGAGTTAGCTTTCTTT
.,TRBV2,TRBD1,TRBJ2-5,CASSAGTEQETQYF,TGTGCCAGCAGCGCCGGGACAGAGCAAGAGACCCAGTACTTC
.,TRBV19,.,TRBJ2-5,CASSIDRGPLKTQYF,TGTGCCAGTAGTATAGATCGAGGTCCGTTAAAGACCCAGTACTTC
.,TRBV6-5,.,TRBJ1-2,CASSYSMVETVYGYTF,TGTGCCAGCAGTTACTCGATGGTGGAAACAGTCTATGGCTACACCTTC